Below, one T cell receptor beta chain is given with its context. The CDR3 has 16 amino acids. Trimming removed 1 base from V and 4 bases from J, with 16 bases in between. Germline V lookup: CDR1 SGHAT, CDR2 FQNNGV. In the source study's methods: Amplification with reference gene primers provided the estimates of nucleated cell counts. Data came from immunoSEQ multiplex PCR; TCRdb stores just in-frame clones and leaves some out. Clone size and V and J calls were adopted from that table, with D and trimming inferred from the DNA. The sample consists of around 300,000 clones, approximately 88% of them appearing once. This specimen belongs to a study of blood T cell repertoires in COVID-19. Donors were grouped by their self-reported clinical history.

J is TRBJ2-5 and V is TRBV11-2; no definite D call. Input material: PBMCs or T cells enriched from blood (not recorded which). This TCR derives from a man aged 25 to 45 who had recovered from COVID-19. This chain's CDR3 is CASSLAITGFRETQYF. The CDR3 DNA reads TGTGCCAGCAGCTTAGCTATCACCGGGTTTAGAGAGACCCAGTACTTC.